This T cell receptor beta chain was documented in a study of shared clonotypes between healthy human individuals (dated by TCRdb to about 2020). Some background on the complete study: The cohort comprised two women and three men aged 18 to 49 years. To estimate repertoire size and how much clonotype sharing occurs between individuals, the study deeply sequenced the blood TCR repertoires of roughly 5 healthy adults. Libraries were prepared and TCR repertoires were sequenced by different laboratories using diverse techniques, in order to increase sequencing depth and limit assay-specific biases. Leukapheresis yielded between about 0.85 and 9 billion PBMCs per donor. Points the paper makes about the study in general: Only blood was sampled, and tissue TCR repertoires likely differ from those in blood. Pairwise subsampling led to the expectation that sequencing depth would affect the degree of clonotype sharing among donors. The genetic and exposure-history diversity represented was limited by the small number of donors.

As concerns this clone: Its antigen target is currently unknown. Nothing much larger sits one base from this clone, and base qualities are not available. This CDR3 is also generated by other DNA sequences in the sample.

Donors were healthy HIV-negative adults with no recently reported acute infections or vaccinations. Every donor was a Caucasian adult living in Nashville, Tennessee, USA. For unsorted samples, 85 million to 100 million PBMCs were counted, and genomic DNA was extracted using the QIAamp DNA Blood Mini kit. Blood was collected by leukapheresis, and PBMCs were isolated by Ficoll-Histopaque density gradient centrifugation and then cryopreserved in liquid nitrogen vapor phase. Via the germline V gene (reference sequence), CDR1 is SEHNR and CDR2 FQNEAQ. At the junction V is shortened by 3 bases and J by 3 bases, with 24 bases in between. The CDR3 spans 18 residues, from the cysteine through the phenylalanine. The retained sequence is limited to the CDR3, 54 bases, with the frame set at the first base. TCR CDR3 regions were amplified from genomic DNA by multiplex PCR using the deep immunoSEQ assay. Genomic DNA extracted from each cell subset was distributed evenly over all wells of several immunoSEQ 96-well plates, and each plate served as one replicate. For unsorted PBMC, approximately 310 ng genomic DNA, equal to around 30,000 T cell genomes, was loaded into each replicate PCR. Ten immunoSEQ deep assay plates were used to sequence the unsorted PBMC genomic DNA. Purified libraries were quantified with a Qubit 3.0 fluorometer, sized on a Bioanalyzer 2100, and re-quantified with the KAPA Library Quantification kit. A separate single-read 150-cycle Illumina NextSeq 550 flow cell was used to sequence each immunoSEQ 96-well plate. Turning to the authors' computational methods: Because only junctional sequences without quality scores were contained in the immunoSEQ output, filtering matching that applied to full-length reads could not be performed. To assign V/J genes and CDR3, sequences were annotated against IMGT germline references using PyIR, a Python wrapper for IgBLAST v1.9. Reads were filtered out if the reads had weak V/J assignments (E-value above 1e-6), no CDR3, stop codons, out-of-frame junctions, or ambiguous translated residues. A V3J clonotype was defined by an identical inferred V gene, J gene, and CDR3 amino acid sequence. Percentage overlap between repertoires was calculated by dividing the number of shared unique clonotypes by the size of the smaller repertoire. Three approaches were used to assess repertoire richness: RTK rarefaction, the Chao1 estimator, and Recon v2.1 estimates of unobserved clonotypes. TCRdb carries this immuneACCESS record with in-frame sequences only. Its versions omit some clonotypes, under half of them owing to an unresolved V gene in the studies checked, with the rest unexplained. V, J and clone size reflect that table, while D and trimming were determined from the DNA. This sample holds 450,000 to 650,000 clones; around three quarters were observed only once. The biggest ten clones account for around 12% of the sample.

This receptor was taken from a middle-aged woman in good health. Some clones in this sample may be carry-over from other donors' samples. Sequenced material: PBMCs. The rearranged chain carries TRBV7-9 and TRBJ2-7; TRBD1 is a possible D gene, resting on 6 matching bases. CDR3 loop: CASSLFRYRDIDNYEQYF. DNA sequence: TGTGCCAGCAGCTTGTTCCGCTACCGGGACATCGACAACTACGAGCAGTACTTC.